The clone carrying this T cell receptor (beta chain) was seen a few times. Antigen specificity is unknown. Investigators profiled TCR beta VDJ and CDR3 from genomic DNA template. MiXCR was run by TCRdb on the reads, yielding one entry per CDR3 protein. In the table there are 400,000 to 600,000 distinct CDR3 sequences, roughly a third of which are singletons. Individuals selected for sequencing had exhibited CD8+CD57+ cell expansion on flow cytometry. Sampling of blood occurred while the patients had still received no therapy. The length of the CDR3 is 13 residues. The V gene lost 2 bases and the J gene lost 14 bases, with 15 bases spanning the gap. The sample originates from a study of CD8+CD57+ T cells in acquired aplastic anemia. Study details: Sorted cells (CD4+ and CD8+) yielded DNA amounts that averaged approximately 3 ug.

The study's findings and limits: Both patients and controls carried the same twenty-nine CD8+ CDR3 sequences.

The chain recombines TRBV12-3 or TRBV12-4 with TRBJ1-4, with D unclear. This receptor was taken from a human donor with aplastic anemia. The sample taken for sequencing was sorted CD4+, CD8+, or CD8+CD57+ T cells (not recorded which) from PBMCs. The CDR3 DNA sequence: TGTGCCAGCAGTTTATCTGTCGTCGAGCGGCTGTTTTTT. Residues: CASSLSVVERLFF.